This T cell receptor (beta chain) stems from a study of T-cell memory formation after mild COVID-19 (dated by TCRdb to the early 2020s). About the study as a whole: TCR sequence clusters from the two donors were largely donor specific. In two donors, T-cell clones that expanded and contracted after mild COVID-19 were tracked by sequencing TCRalpha and TCRbeta repertoires over time. The cohort comprised two young, previously healthy adult volunteers, one female and one male. Paper-wide results and their limitations: Some responding clones were detected in pre-infection memory, suggesting pre-existing cross-reactive memory T cells joined the SARS-CoV-2 response. Clones that contracted from day 15 to 85 showed balanced CD4/CD8 phenotypes, whereas a second wave of clones that expanded from day 15 to 37 leaned towards CD4+. The second-wave clones that peaked on day 37 were not confirmed to be SARS-CoV-2 specific. Contracting CD4+ clones turned up mainly in the CM and EM memory subsets, whereas EMRA was where CD8+ clones were enriched. The study covered only a couple of mild cases, and larger cohorts including severe cases with pre-infection samples were considered necessary.

Ficoll-Paque density gradient centrifugation was the method used to isolate PBMCs. With regard to this clonotype: It has no known antigen specificity. No clone much larger than this one lies a single base away; base qualities are absent.

The sequencer was an Illumina NovaSeq 6000. TCRalpha and TCRbeta cDNA libraries were constructed by 5'RACE with constant-segment primers, with sample barcodes and unique molecular identifiers being introduced. RNA was extracted from every sample with Trizol reagent. Library amplification was performed in two PCR steps, and a second sample barcode and Illumina TruSeq adapters were introduced in the second step. Sequencing of libraries was performed on an Illumina NovaSeq with 2 x 150 bp paired-end reads. As for the authors' bioinformatics: With migec v1.2.7, reads were demultiplexed and then collapsed into UMI-guided consensus sequences. Using mixcr v2.1.11, UMI consensuses were aligned to TRA and TRB V and J templates and then assembled into clonotypes. Clonotypes were classified as expanded or contracted when called significant by both edgeR and NoisET, with noise models trained on biological replicates. For edgeR calls, a false discovery rate-adjusted p below 0.01 and a log2 fold-change threshold of 1 were applied. PCA with hierarchical clustering of max-normalized trajectories of the 1000 most abundant clonotypes was used as exploratory dynamics analysis. Separately sequenced CD4+ and CD8+ repertoires were used to assign a CD4 or CD8 phenotype to each responding clone. In TCRdb, the public reads were trimmed at Q25 with fastp and aligned with MiXCR, with productive beta chains retained. Duplicate CDR3 protein sequences are folded into a single record with the most common DNA and genes. TCRdb, not the authors, supplied the V and J calls. The sample table records approximately 200,000 distinct CDR3 sequences; about a sixth of these occur just once. In total, the top ten clones hold 2% to 2.5% of the sample.

Sample: PBMCs or a T cell subset sorted from them (not recorded which). This receptor was identified in an adult woman who had mild COVID-19 (a few samples of this study predate the infection). The sample titles of this study are shuffled in the database, so cell type and time point are left out; the donor was told from shared clones.

The sequenced DNA is TGCGCCAGCAGCCACACGCCCAATTCCTACGAGCAGTACTTC. It is translated as CASSHTPNSYEQYF. The sequence links TRBV4-1 to TRBJ2-7, with the D gene too uncertain to name. A distance of 10 bases separates the germline ends of V and J, which lose 3 bases and 1 base respectively. Including cysteine and phenylalanine, the CDR3 has 14 amino acids. Just CDR3 DNA is preserved here, 42 bases in frame from base 1. The germline V gene provides CDR1 MGHRA and CDR2 YSYEKL.